This paragraph reports one TCR beta chain. Only in-frame clones appear in the TCRdb table, and some are missing; sequencing was by immunoSEQ multiplex PCR. This sample yields over 45,000 clones, of which 70% to 90% are seen a single time; about 14% belongs to the top ten. This CDR3 is built from 15 residues. V shed 1 base, J shed 5 bases, and the junction held 6 bases outside the gene matches. Germline values: CDR1 LNHDA, CDR2 SQIVND (reference sequence). These data come from a study of T cell responses to AZD1222 COVID-19 vaccine. This receptor was obtained from an adult in good health. The chain recombines TRBV19 with TRBJ2-3, with 7 bases lining up with TRBD1. Sequenced material: peripheral blood, taken on day 0 of AZD1222 vaccination. The CDR3 region is CASSIAGGSQDTQYF. In DNA form, the CDR3 reads TGTGCCAGTAGTATAGCAGGGGGATCGCAAGATACGCAGTATTTT.